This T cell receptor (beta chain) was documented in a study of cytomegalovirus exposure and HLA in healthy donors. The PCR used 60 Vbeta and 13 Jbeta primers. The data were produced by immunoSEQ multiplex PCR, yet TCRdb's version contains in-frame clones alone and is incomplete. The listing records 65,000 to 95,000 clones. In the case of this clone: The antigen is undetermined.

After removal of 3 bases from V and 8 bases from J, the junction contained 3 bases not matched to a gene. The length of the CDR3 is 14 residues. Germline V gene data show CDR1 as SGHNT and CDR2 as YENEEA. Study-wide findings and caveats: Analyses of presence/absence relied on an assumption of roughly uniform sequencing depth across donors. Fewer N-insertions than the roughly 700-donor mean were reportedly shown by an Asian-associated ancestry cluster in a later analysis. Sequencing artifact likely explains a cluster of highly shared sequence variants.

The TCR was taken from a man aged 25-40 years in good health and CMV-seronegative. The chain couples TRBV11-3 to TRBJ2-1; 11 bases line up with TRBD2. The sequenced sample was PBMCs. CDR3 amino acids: CASSFTSGSDEQFF. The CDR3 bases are TGTGCCAGCAGCTTTACTAGCGGGAGCGATGAGCAGTTCTTC.